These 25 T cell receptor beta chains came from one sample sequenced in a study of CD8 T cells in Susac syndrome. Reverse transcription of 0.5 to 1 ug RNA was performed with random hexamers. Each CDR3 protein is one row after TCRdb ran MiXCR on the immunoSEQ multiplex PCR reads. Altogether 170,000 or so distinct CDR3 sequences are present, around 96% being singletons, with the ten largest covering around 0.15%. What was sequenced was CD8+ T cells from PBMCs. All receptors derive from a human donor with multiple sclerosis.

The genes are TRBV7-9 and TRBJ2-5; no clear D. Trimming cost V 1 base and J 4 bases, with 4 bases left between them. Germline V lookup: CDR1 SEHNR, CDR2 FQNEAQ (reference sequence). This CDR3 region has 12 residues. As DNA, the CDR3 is TGTGCCAGCAGCTTAGTCACAGAGACCCAGTACTTC. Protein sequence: CASSLVTETQYF.

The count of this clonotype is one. CDR3 bases: TGTGCCACCAGTCGAACGGGACAGGGCGGTTATCCCAATCAGCCCCAGCATTTT. Residues: CATSRTGQGGYPNQPQHF. The gene calls are TRBV24-1 and TRBJ1-5; 9 bases fit TRBD1. With V trimmed by 6 bases and J by 3 bases, 14 bases remained unmatched. Germline CDR1 and CDR2: KGHDR and SFDVKD. The length of the CDR3 is 18 residues.

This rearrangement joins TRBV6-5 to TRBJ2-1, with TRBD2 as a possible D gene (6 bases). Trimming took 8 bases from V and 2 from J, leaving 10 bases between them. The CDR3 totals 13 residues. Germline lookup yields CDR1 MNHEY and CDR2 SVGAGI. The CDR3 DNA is TGTGCCAGCGGGGGACTCGCCTACAATGAGCAGTTCTTC. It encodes CASGGLAYNEQFF.

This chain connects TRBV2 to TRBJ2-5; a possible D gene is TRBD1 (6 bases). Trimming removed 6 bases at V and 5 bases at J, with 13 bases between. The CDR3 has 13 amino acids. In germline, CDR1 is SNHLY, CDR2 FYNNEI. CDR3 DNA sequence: TGTGCCAGCAGCCGAGCCCAGGGGGAGACCCAGTACTTC. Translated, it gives CASSRAQGETQYF.

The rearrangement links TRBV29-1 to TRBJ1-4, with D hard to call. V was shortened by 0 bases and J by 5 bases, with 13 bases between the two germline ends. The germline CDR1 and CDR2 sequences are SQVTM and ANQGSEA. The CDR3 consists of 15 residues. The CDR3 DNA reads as TGCAGCGTTGAAGAGCGGCCAGGCCCGAATGAAAAACTGTTTTTT. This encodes CSVEERPGPNEKLFF.

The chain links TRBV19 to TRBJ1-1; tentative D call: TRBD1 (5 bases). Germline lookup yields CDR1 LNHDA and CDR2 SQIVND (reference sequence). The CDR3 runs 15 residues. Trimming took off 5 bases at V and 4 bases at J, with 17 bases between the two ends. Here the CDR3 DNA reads TGTGCCAGTAGTTACATGGTGGGGCAGCGCACTGAAGCTTTCTTT. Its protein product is CASSYMVGQRTEAFF.

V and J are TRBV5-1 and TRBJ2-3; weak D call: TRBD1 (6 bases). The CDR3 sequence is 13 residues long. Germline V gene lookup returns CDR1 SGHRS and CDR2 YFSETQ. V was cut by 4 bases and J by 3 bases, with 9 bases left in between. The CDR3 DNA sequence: TGCGCCAGCAGCATAGGACAGACAGATACGCAGTATTTT. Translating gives CASSIGQTDTQYF.

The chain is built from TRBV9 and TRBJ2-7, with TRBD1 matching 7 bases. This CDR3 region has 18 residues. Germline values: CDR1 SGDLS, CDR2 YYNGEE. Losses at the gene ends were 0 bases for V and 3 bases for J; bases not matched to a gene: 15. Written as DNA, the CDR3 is TGTGCCAGCAGCGTAGGCCCCGGGATGAGGGGGCGGTTCTACGAGCAGTACTTC. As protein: CASSVGPGMRGRFYEQYF.

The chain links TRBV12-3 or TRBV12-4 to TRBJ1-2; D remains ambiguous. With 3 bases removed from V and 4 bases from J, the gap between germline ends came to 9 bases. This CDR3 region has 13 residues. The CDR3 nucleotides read TGTGCCAGCAGTTTGGGAGGACCCTATGGCTACACCTTC. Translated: CASSLGGPYGYTF.

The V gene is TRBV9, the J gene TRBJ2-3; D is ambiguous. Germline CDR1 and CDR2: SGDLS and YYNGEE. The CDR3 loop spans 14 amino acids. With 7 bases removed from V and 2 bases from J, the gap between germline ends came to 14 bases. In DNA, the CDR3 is TGTGCCAGCGCCAAGTCAGCCAACACAGATACGCAGTATTTT. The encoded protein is CASAKSANTDTQYF. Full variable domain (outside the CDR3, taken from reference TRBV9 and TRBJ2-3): DSGVTQTPKHLITATGQRVTLRCSPRSGDLSVYWYQQSLDQGLQFLIQYYNGEERAKGNILERFSAQQFPDLHSELNLSSLELGDSALYFCASAKSANTDTQYFGPGTRLTVL.

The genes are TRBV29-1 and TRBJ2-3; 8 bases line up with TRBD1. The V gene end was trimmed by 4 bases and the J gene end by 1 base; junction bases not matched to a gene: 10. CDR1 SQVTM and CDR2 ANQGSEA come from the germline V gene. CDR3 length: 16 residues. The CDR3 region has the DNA TGCAGCGTTGGGCTGACAGGGGCGAGACGCACAGATACGCAGTATTTT. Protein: CSVGLTGARRTDTQYF.

CDR3 sequence: CAWSPDSYGYTF. The CDR3 DNA follows: TGTGCCTGGAGTCCTGACAGCTATGGCTACACCTTC. The V call is TRBV30, the J call TRBJ1-2; D possibly corresponds to TRBD1 (5 bases). The CDR3 is 12 amino acids. The V gene lost 2 bases and the J gene lost 4 bases, with 8 bases spanning the gap. CDR1 GTSNPN and CDR2 SVGIG come from the germline V gene (reference sequence).

The CDR3 reads CASSPDGINYGYTF. The CDR3 DNA sequence: TGCGCCAGCAGCCCGGATGGGATTAACTATGGCTACACCTTC. This sequence joins TRBV5-1 and TRBJ1-2; D gene uncertain. The germline CDR1 and CDR2 sequences are SGHRS and YFSETQ. The CDR3 totals 14 residues. Trimming took 4 bases from V and 1 from J, leaving 11 bases between them.

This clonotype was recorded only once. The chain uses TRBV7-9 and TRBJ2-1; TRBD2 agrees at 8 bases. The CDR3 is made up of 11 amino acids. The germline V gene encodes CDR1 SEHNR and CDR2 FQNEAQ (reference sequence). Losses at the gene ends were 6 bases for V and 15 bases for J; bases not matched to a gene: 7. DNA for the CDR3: TGTGCCAGCAGTCCTCAGCGGGAGTGGTTCTTC. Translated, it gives CASSPQREWFF.

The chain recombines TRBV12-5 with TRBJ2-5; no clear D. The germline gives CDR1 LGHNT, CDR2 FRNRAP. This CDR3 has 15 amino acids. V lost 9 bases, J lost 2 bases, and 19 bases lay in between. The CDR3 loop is CASNHPSGPQETQYF. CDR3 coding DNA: TGTGCTAGCAACCATCCCTCCGGCCCTCAAGAGACCCAGTACTTC.

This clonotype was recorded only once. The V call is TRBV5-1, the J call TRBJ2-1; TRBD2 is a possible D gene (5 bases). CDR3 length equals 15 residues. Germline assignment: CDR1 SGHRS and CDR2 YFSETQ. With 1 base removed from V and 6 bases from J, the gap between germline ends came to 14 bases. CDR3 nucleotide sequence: TGCGCCAGCAGCTTGATCGGGGTGTGGTCCAATGAGCAGTTCTTC. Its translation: CASSLIGVWSNEQFF.

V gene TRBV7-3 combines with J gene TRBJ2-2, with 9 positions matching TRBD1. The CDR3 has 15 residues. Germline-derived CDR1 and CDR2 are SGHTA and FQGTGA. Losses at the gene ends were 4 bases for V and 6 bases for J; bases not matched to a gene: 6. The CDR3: CASSSTGGAAGELFF. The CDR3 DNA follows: TGTGCCAGCAGCTCCACAGGGGGCGCAGCCGGGGAGCTGTTTTTT.

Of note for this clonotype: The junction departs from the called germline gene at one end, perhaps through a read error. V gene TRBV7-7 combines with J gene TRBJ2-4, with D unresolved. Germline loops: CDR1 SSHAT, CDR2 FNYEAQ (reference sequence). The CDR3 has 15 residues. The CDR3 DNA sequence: TGTGCTAGCAGCTTTAGGTGGGGAGCCAAAAACATTCAGTACTTC. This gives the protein CASSFRWGAKNIQYF.

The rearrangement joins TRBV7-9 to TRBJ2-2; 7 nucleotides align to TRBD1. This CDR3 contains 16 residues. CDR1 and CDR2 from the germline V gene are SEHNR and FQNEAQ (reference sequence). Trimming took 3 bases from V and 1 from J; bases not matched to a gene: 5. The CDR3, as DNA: TGTGCCAGCAGCTTTTCCGGGACAGAGAACACCGGGGAGCTGTTTTTT. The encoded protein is CASSFSGTENTGELFF. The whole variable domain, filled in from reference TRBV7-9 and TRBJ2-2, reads DTGVSQNPRHKITKRGQNVTFRCDPISEHNRLYWYRQTLGQGPEFLTYFQNEAQLEKSRLLSDRFSAERPKGSFSTLEIQRTEQGDSAMYLCASSFSGTENTGELFFGEGSRLTVL.

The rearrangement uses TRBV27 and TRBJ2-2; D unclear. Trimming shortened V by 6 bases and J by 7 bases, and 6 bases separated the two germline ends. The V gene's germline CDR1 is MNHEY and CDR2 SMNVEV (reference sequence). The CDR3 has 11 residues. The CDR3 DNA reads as TGTGCCAGCAGAGGCGTCGGGGAGCTGTTTTTT. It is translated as CASRGVGELFF.

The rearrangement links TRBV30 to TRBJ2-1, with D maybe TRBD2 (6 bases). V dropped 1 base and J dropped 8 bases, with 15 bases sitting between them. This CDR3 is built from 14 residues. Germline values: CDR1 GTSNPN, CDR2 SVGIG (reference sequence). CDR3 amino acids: CAWSGTLTGDEQFF. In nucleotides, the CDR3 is TGTGCCTGGAGTGGAACCCTTACGGGAGATGAGCAGTTCTTC. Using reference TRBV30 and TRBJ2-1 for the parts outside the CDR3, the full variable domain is SQTIHQWPATLVQPVGSPLSLECTVEGTSNPNLYWYRQAAGRGLQLLFYSVGIGQISSEVPQNLSASRPQDRQFILSSKKLLLSDSGFYLCAWSGTLTGDEQFFGPGTRLTVL.

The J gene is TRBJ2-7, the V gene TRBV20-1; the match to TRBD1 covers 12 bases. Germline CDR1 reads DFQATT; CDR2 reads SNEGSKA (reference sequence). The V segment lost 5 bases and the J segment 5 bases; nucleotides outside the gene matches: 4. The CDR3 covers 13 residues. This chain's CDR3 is CSAPGTGGHEQYF. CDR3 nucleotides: TGCAGTGCTCCGGGGACAGGGGGCCACGAGCAGTACTTC.

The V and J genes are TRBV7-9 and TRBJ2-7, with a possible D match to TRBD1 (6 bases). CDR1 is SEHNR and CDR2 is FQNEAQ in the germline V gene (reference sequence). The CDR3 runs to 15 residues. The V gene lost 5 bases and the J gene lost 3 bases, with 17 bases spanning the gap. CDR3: CASSQQGPGIYEQYF. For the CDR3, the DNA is TGTGCCAGCAGCCAACAGGGCCCCGGGATCTACGAGCAGTACTTC.

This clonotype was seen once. The CDR3 bases are TGTGCCAGCAGGCCCAAGGACAGGCCAGAGCAGTATTTT. It is translated as CASRPKDRPEQYF. V gene TRBV7-9 combines with J gene TRBJ2-3, with 7 bases that match TRBD1. CDR3 length: 13 amino acids. J was trimmed by 11 bases and V by 6 bases; bases with no gene match: 11. Germline CDR1 and CDR2: SEHNR and FQNEAQ (reference sequence).

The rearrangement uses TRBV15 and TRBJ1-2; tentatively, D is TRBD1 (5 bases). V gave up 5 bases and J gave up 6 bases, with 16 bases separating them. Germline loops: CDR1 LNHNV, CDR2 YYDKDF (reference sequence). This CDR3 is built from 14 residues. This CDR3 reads CATSGTWIANGYTF. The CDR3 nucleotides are TGTGCCACCAGCGGGACCTGGATTGCGAATGGCTACACCTTC.